This paragraph covers one T cell receptor beta chain sequence. Its antigen remains unidentified. This CDR3 has 11 amino acids. Germline CDR1 and CDR2: SGHTA and FQGNSA. V was clipped by 4 bases and J by 9 bases; unmatched bases: 2. The data were obtained in a study of cytomegalovirus exposure and HLA in healthy donors. Overall study results and limits: Cytomegalovirus-associated status was assigned to 150 or so TCR beta chains.

PCR employed 60 Vbeta and 13 Jbeta primers. TCRdb's copy holds only in-frame clones and misses some; the assay was immunoSEQ multiplex PCR. In the table there are more than 110,000 clones, 78% of which are singletons. The sequence was obtained from a male donor in good health and CMV-seronegative. Specimen: PBMCs. The chain uses TRBV7-2 and TRBJ2-5, with TRBD1 matching 7 bases. CDR3 loop: CASSSTGAQYF. In nucleotides, the CDR3 is TGTGCCAGCAGCTCTACAGGGGCCCAGTACTTC.